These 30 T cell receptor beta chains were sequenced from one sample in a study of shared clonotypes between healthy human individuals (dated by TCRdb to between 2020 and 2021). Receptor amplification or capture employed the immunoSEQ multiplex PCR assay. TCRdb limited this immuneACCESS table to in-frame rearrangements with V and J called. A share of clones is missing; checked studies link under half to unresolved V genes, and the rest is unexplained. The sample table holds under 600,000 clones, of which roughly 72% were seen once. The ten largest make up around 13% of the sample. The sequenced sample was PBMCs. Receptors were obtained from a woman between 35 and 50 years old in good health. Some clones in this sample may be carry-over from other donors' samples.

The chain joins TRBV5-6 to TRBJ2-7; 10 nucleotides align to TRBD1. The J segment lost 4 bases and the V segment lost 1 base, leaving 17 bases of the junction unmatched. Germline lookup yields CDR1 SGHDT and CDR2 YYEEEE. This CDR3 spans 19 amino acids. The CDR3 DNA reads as TGTGCCAGCAGCTTGTGGACAGGGGGAAATCCCGGTTGTGTGTACGAGCAGTACTTC. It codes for CASSLWTGGNPGCVYEQYF.

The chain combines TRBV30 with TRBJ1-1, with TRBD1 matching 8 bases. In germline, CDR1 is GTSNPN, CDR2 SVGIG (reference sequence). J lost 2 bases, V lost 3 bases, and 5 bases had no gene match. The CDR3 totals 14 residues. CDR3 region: CAWRVGQGNTEAFF. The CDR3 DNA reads TGTGCCTGGAGGGTAGGACAGGGCAACACTGAAGCTTTCTTT.

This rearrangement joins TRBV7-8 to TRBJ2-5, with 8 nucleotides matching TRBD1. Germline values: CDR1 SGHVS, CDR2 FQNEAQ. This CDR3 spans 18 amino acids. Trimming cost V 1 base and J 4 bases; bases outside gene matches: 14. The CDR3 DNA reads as TGTGCCAGCAGCTTAGAAAGGGACAGGATCGAGAAGGGAGAGACCCAGTACTTC. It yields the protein CASSLERDRIEKGETQYF. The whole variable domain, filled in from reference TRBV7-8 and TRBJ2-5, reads GAGVSQSPRYKVAKRGQDVALRCDPISGHVSLFWYQQALGQGPEFLTYFQNEAQLDKSGLPSDRFFAERPEGSVSTLKIQRTQQEDSAVYLCASSLERDRIEKGETQYFGPGTRLLVL.

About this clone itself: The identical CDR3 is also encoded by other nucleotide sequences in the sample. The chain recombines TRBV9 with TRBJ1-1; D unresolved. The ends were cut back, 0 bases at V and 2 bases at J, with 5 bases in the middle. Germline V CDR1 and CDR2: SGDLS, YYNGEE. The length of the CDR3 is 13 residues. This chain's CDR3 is CASSVAGNTEAFF. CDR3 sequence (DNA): TGTGCCAGCAGCGTAGCTGGCAACACTGAAGCTTTCTTT.

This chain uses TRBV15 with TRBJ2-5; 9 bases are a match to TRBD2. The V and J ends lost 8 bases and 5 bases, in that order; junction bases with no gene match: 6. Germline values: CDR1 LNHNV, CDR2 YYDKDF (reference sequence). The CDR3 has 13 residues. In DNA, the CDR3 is TGTGCCACCTCTATAGCGGGAGTGGAGACCCAGTACTTC. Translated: CATSIAGVETQYF.

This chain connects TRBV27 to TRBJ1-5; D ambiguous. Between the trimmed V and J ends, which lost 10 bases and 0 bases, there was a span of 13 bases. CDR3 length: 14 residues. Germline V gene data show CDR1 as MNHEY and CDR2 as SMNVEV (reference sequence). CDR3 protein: CAIPPDCSNQPQHF. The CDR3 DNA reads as TGTGCCATTCCCCCGGACTGTAGCAATCAGCCCCAGCATTTT.

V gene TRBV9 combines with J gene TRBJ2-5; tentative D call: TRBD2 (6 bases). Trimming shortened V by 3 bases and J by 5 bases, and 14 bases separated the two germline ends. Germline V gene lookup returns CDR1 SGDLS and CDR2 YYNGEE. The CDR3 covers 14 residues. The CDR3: CASSGGTPVETQYF. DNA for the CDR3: TGTGCCAGCAGCGGAGGGACTCCCGTTGAGACCCAGTACTTC.

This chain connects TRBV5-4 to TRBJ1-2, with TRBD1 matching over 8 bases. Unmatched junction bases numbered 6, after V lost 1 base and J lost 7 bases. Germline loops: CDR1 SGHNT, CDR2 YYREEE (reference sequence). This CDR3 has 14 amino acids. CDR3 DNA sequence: TGTGCCAGCAGCTTGTGGCAGGGGGCGTTTGGCTACACCTTC. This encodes CASSLWQGAFGYTF.

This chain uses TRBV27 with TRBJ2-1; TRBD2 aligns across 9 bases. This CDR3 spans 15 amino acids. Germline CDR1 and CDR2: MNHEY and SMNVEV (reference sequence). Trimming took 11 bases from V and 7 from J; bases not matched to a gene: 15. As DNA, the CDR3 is TGTGCCTCGAAAGTAGGTAGCGGGAGTAGGAATGAGCAGTTCTTC. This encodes CASKVGSGSRNEQFF.

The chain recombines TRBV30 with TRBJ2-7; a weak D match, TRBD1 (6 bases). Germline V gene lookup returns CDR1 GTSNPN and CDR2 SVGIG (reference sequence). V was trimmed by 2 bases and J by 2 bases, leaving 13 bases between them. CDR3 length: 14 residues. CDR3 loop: CAWSQGNIPYEQYF. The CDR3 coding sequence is TGTGCCTGGAGTCAGGGGAATATCCCCTACGAGCAGTACTTC.

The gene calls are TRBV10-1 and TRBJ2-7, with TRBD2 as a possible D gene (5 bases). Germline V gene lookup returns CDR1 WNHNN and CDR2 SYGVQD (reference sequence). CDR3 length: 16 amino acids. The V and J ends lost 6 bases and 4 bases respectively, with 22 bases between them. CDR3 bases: TGCGCCAGCAGAAGACCACCATTTTTAGGGAGATACGAGCAGTACTTC. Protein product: CASRRPPFLGRYEQYF.

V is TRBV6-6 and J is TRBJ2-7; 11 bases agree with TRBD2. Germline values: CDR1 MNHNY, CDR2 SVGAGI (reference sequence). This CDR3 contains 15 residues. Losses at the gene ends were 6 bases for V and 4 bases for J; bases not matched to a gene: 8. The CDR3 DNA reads TGTGCCAGCAGACCAGGGACTAGCGGCAGGTACGAGCAGTACTTC. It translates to CASRPGTSGRYEQYF.

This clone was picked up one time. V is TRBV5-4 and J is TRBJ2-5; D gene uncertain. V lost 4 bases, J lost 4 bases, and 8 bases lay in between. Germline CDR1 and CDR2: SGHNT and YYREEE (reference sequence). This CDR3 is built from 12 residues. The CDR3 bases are TGTGCCAGCAGCGGGCTTCGAGAGACCCAGTACTTC. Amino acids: CASSGLRETQYF.

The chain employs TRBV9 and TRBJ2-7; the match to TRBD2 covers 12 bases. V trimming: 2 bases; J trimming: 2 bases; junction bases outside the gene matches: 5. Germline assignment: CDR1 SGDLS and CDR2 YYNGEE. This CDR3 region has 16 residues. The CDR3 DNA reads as TGTGCCAGCAGCGTTTCGACTAGCGGGAGTCCCTACGAGCAGTACTTC. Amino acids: CASSVSTSGSPYEQYF.

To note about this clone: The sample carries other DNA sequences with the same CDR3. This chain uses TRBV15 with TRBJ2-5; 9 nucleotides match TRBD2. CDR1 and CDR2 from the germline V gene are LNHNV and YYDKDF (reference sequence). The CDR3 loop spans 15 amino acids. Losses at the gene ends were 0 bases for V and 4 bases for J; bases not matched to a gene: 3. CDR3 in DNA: TGTGCCACCAGCAGAGATCCGACTAGCGGAGAGACCCAGTACTTC. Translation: CATSRDPTSGETQYF.

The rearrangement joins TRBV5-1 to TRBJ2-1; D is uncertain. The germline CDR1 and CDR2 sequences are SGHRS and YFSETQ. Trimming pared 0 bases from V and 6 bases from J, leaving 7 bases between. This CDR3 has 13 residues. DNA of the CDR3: TGCGCCAGCAGCTTGGAACAGTTCAATGAGCAGTTCTTC. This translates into CASSLEQFNEQFF.

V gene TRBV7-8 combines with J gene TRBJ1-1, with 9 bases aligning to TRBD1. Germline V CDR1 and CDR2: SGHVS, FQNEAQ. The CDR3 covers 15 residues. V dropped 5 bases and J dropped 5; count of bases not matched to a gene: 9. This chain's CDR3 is CASSRTGGLWTEAFF. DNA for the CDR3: TGTGCCAGCAGCAGAACAGGGGGCTTGTGGACTGAAGCTTTCTTT.

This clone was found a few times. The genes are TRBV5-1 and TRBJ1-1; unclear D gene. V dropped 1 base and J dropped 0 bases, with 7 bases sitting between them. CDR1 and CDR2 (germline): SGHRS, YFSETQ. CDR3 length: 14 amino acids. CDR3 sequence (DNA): TGCGCCAGCAGCTTGTACAGCCTGAACACTGAAGCTTTCTTT. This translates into CASSLYSLNTEAFF.

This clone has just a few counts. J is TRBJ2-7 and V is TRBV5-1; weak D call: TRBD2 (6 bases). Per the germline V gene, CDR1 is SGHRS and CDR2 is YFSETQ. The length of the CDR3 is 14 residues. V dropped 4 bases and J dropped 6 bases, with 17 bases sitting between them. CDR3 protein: CASSGGSSVGEQYF. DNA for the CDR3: TGCGCCAGCAGCGGGGGATCTAGCGTAGGCGAGCAGTACTTC.

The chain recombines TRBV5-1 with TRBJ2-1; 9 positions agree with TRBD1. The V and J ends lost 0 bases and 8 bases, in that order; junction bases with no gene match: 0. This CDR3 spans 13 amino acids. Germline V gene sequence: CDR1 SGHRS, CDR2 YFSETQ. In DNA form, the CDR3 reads TGCGCCAGCAGCTTGGGACAGGGGGATGAGCAGTTCTTC. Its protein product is CASSLGQGDEQFF. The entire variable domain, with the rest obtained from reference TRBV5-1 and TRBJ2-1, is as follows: KAGVTQTPRYLIKTRGQQVTLSCSPISGHRSVSWYQQTPGQGLQFLFEYFSETQRNKGNFPGRFSGRQFSNSRSEMNVSTLELGDSALYLCASSLGQGDEQFFGPGTRLTVL.

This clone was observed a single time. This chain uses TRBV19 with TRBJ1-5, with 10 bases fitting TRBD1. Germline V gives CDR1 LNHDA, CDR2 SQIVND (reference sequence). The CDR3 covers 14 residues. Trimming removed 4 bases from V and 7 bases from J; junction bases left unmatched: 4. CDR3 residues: CASSRGQGRQPQHF. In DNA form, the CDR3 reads TGTGCCAGTAGTAGGGGACAGGGGCGGCAGCCCCAGCATTTT.

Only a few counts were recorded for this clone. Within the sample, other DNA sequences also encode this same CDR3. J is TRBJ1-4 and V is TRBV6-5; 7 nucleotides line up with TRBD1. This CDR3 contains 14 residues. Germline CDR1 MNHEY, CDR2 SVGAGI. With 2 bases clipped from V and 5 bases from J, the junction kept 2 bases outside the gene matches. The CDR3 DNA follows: TGTGCCAGCAGTTACAGGGGGCGAAATGAAAAACTGTTTTTT. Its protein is CASSYRGRNEKLFF.

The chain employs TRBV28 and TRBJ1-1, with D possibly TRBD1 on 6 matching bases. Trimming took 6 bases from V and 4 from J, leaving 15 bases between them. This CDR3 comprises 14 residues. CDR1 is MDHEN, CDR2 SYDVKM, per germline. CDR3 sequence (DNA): TGTGCCAGCAGCGTACAGGGCAGGGGCACTGAAGCTTTCTTT. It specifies CASSVQGRGTEAFF.

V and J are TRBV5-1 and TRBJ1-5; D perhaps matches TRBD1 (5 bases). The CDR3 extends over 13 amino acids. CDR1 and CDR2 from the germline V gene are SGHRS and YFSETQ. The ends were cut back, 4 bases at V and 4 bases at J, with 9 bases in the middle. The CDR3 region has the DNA TGCGCCAGCAGCAAGGAGGGGAATCAGCCCCAGCATTTT. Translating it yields CASSKEGNQPQHF. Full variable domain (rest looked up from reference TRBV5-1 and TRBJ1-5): KAGVTQTPRYLIKTRGQQVTLSCSPISGHRSVSWYQQTPGQGLQFLFEYFSETQRNKGNFPGRFSGRQFSNSRSEMNVSTLELGDSALYLCASSKEGNQPQHFGDGTRLSIL.

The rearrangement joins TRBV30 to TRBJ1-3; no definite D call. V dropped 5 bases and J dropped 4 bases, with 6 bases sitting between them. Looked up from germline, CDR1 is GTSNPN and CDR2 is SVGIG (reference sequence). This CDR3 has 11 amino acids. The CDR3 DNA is TGTGCCTGGGAAAACGGAAACACCATATATTTT. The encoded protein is CAWENGNTIYF.

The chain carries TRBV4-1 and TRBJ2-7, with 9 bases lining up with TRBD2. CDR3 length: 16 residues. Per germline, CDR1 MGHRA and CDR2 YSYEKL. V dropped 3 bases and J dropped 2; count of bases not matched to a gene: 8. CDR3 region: CASSHLAGAFAYEQYF. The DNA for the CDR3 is TGCGCCAGCAGCCATTTAGCGGGAGCATTCGCCTACGAGCAGTACTTC.

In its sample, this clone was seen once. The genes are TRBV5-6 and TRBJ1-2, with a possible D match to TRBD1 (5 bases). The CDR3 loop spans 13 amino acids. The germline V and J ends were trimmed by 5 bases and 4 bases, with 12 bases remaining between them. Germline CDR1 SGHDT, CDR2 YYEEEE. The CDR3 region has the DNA TGTGCCAGCAGATCCCCGGGGGGCTATGGCTACACCTTC. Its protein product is CASRSPGGYGYTF.

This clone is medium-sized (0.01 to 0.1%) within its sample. This CDR3 reads CASSTRTSGSDEQYF. The CDR3 nucleotides are TGTGCCAGCAGCACCCGGACTAGCGGGAGCGACGAGCAGTACTTC. V gene TRBV7-9 combines with J gene TRBJ2-7, with TRBD2 matching 13 bases. Trimming removed 5 bases from V and 5 bases from J; junction bases left unmatched: 6. Germline V CDR1 and CDR2: SEHNR, FQNEAQ (reference sequence). The CDR3 covers 15 residues.

The CDR3 protein is CASSLLPGLAAGELFF. In DNA, the CDR3 is TGTGCCAGCTCACTACTCCCGGGACTAGCGGCCGGGGAGCTGTTTTTT. V is TRBV18 and J is TRBJ2-2; 11 bases are shared with TRBD2. This CDR3 region has 16 residues. V dropped 4 bases and J dropped 6; count of bases not matched to a gene: 7. Germline assignment: CDR1 KGHSH and CDR2 LQKENI.

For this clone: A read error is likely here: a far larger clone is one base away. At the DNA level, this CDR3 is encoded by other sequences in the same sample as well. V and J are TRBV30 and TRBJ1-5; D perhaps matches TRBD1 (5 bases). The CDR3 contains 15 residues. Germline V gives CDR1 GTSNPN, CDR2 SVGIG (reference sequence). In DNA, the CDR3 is TGCGCCTGGAGTACGGGGCAGCTAGACAATCAGCCCCAGCATTTT. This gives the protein CAWSTGQLDNQPQHF.